The 30 T cell receptor beta chains presented below share a single source sample, sequenced in a study of metastatic and nonmetastatic thyroid tumors. Thyroid surgery was preceded by no treatment in any patient. MiXCR reprocessed the PCR reads for TCRdb. This table has thousands of clones, 20% to 25% appearing once. The sample comprised tumor tissue. Receptor source: a male donor with papillary thyroid cancer or a benign thyroid nodule (not recorded which). Some clones in this sample may be carry-over from other donors' samples.

As for this clone: The junction departs from the called germline gene at one end, perhaps through a read error. The chain recombines TRBV15 with TRBJ2-5; possibly TRBD2 for D (6 bases). Per germline, CDR1 LNHNV and CDR2 YYDKDF (reference sequence). CDR3 size: 15 residues. CDR3 sequence (DNA): TGTACCACCAGCTTTCTTTTCGGGGGAGCTGAGACCCAGTACTTC. This gives the protein CTTSFLFGGAETQYF.

In its sample, this clone was seen a few times. The V and J genes are TRBV11-2 and TRBJ1-2; the D is unclear. Germline CDR1 reads SGHAT; CDR2 reads FQNNGV. This CDR3 spans 14 amino acids. The germline V and J ends were trimmed by 1 base and 8 bases, with 14 bases remaining between them. The CDR3 spells CASSLGPPSGGYTF. CDR3 bases: TGTGCCAGCAGCTTAGGACCGCCCTCTGGCGGCTACACCTTC.

This clone was detected a few times. The V gene is TRBV28, the J gene TRBJ2-7; D gene uncertain. The CDR3 spans 15 residues. Germline-derived CDR1 and CDR2 are MDHEN and SYDVKM. V gave up 7 bases and J gave up 5 bases, with 21 bases separating them. The DNA for the CDR3 is TGTGCCAGCAAATTGGGGAACTGGGGTCTTGACGAGCAGTACTTC. It specifies CASKLGNWGLDEQYF.

The rearrangement uses TRBV28 and TRBJ1-6; possibly TRBD1 for D (5 bases). The CDR3 loop spans 15 amino acids. V lost 6 bases and J 9 bases, leaving 18 bases between the germline ends. Per the germline V gene, CDR1 is MDHEN and CDR2 is SYDVKM. The CDR3 sequence: CASSLGGGSLSPLHF. CDR3 bases: TGTGCCAGCAGCCTTGGGGGGGGTAGTCTTTCACCCCTCCACTTT.

This clone was seen ten or more times. The chain recombines TRBV5-5 with TRBJ1-1; D is uncertain. Germline V gives CDR1 SGHKS, CDR2 YYEKEE (reference sequence). V lost 7 bases to trimming and J lost 0 bases, with 10 bases between them. This CDR3 comprises 13 residues. The CDR3 DNA is TGTGCCAGCTGTGGAGACTTGAACACTGAAGCTTTCTTT. This codes for CASCGDLNTEAFF.

In this sample, this clone turned up many times. This chain connects TRBV20-1 to TRBJ2-7, with a tentative D call TRBD1 (8 bases). Trimming took off 5 bases at V and 7 bases at J, with 18 bases between the two ends. The CDR3 totals 13 residues. CDR1 DFQATT and CDR2 SNEGSKA come from the germline V gene (reference sequence). CDR3 protein: CSAGTLQGGEQYF. Written as DNA, the CDR3 is TGCAGTGCTGGAACCCTACAGGGGGGGGAGCAGTACTTC.

This chain connects TRBV6-1 to TRBJ1-2; 7 bases are shared with TRBD1. The ends lost 5 bases at V and 4 bases at J; junction bases unmatched: 10. The CDR3 consists of 15 residues. Germline V gives CDR1 MNHNS, CDR2 SASEGT. The CDR3 is CASSFQTGTIYGYTF. The CDR3 bases are TGTGCCAGCAGTTTCCAGACAGGGACAATCTATGGCTACACCTTC.

This clone was observed at least ten times. This rearrangement joins TRBV28 to TRBJ1-5; TRBD1 might be the D (6 bases). V was cut by 6 bases and J by 5 bases, with 14 bases left in between. The CDR3 has 14 amino acids. The germline V gene encodes CDR1 MDHEN and CDR2 SYDVKM. The CDR3 DNA follows: TGTGCCAGCAGGACGCGGACAGCCTATCAGCCCCAGCATTTT. Protein sequence: CASRTRTAYQPQHF. Full variable domain (missing parts from reference TRBV28 and TRBJ1-5): DVKVTQSSRYLVKRTGEKVFLECVQDMDHENMFWYRQDPGLGLRLIYFSYDVKMKEKGDIPEGYSVSREKKERFSLILESASTNQTSMYLCASRTRTAYQPQHFGDGTRLSIL.

This clone was recorded only once. One junction end disagrees with the germline gene, perhaps due to a read error. The CDR3 DNA sequence: TGCGCCAGCAGCAAGGGCCGGGGTTACACCGTGAACAACGGGGAGCTGTTTTTT. Protein product: CASSKGRGYTVNNGELFF. V and J are TRBV5-1 and TRBJ2-2, with D maybe TRBD2 (5 bases). The CDR3 is 18 amino acids. Germline CDR1 is SGHRS and CDR2 is YFSETQ.

This chain joins TRBV19 and TRBJ2-5; no reliable D call. This CDR3 is 15 amino acids long. V lost 3 bases to trimming and J lost 4 bases, with 15 bases between them. The germline CDR1 and CDR2 sequences are LNHDA and SQIVND (reference sequence). CDR3 in amino acids: CASSMRVLRGETQYF. The CDR3 DNA reads TGTGCCAGTAGTATGCGAGTCCTCCGCGGAGAGACCCAGTACTTC.

This clone has at least ten counts. The V and J genes are TRBV7-2 and TRBJ2-1, with D possibly being TRBD1 (5 bases). Germline CDR1 is SGHTA and CDR2 is FQGNSA. V lost 2 bases to trimming and J lost 7 bases, with 15 bases between them. CDR3 length: 15 amino acids. CDR3 residues: CASSLSRGRGNEQFF. The CDR3 region has the DNA TGTGCCAGCAGCTTAAGTAGGGGAAGAGGTAATGAGCAGTTCTTC.

This clone showed up many times. The chain carries TRBV27 and TRBJ2-7; D is unclear. Germline assignment: CDR1 MNHEY and CDR2 SMNVEV (reference sequence). The CDR3 loop spans 14 amino acids. Trimming stripped 6 bases from V and 6 bases from J, with 18 bases between. CDR3 protein: CASSQMERGGEQYF. The DNA of the CDR3 is TGTGCCAGCAGCCAAATGGAGAGAGGCGGCGAGCAGTACTTC.

This clone was detected only a few times. V gene TRBV6-1 combines with J gene TRBJ1-3; 7 bases map to TRBD1. This CDR3 comprises 15 residues. V shed 5 bases, J shed 0 bases, and the junction held 4 bases outside the gene matches. Germline CDR1 and CDR2: MNHNS and SASEGT. The CDR3, as DNA: TGTGCCAGCAGTCACACAGGGGACTCTGGAAACACCATATATTTT. This sequence encodes CASSHTGDSGNTIYF.

The chain carries TRBV19 and TRBJ2-2, with 7 nucleotides matching TRBD2. Losses at the gene ends were 7 bases for V and 1 base for J; bases not matched to a gene: 9. Per germline, CDR1 LNHDA and CDR2 SQIVND (reference sequence). This CDR3 region has 16 residues. The CDR3: CASNPGLDRNTGELFF. The CDR3 nucleotides read TGTGCCAGTAATCCTGGACTAGACAGGAACACCGGGGAGCTGTTTTTT. The full variable domain, in which reference TRBV19 and TRBJ2-2 provide the parts outside the CDR3, is DGGITQSPKYLFRKEGQNVTLSCEQNLNHDAMYWYRQDPGQGLRLIYYSQIVNDFQKGDIAEGYSVSREKKESFPLTVTSAQKNPTAFYLCASNPGLDRNTGELFFGEGSRLTVL.

The chain combines TRBV6-1 with TRBJ2-2, with no clear D. CDR1 and CDR2 (germline): MNHNS, SASEGT. The CDR3 loop spans 14 amino acids. Trimming removed 5 bases from V and 5 bases from J, with 12 bases in between. The CDR3 loop is CASSTSNPTGELFF. The CDR3 DNA reads TGTGCCAGCAGTACCTCTAACCCAACCGGGGAGCTGTTTTTT.

This clone turned up a few times. This chain joins TRBV9 and TRBJ1-5; 8 bases match TRBD1. The CDR3 sequence is 14 residues long. CDR1 is SGDLS, CDR2 YYNGEE, per germline. Trimming removed 4 bases from V and 1 base from J; junction bases left unmatched: 1. The CDR3 bases are TGTGCCAGCAGCCAGGGGGCGAGCAATCAGCCCCAGCATTTT. Translated, it gives CASSQGASNQPQHF.

This clone showed up many times. The CDR3 coding sequence is TGCAGTGCTACGCCGGCTAGCGGGAGAGATACGCAGTATTTT. It yields the protein CSATPASGRDTQYF. The rearrangement uses TRBV20-1 and TRBJ2-3; 10 bases agree with TRBD2. Germline V gene sequence: CDR1 DFQATT, CDR2 SNEGSKA (reference sequence). V lost 4 bases, J lost 5 bases, and 6 bases stayed unmatched. The CDR3 totals 14 residues.

The genes are TRBV2 and TRBJ1-5; the match to TRBD1 covers 9 bases. Germline trimming cut 6 bases from V and 6 bases from J; bases unmatched to any gene: 3. Germline V CDR1 and CDR2: SNHLY, FYNNEI. This CDR3 comprises 13 residues. The CDR3 sequence: CASRGTGIQPQHF. CDR3 sequence (DNA): TGTGCCAGCAGGGGGACAGGGATTCAGCCCCAGCATTTT.

At least ten counts were recorded for this clone. V usage is TRBV20-1 and J usage is TRBJ2-1; 8 positions agree with TRBD2. Germline values: CDR1 DFQATT, CDR2 SNEGSKA (reference sequence). With V trimmed by 1 base and J by 3 bases, 20 bases remained unmatched. This CDR3 is 20 amino acids long. DNA of the CDR3: TGCAGTGCTAGAGCACCTCCGCCCAGAGGAACGGGAGGGCTCTACAATGAGCAGTTCTTC. Translating gives CSARAPPPRGTGGLYNEQFF.

By sample fraction, this clone is medium-sized. J is TRBJ2-1 and V is TRBV18; D may be TRBD2 (6 bases). The CDR3 covers 14 residues. CDR1 is KGHSH and CDR2 is LQKENI in the germline V gene. Trimming left V 5 bases short and J 5 bases short, with 13 bases between. As DNA, the CDR3 is TGTGCCAGCTCATCCTCTGGAGGGGACAATGAGCAGTTCTTC. Translating it yields CASSSSGGDNEQFF.

This clone has a handful of counts. Given a much more abundant clone one base away, this may be a read error. The chain employs TRBV5-1 and TRBJ2-3, with 7 bases that match TRBD2. The trim removed 7 bases at V and 0 bases at J, leaving 11 bases unmatched. The CDR3 is 16 residues long. Germline CDR1 SGHRS, CDR2 YFSETQ. The CDR3 here is CASRPIAGLSTDTQYF. The DNA for the CDR3 is TGCGCCAGCCGACCCATAGCGGGTTTGAGCACAGATACGCAGTATTTT.

In its sample, this clone was seen a few times. The chain recombines TRBV24-1 with TRBJ2-2; 10 bases agree with TRBD1. Trimming at V came to 3 bases and at J to 4 bases, leaving 4 bases not matched to a gene. Germline V gene data show CDR1 as KGHDR and CDR2 as SFDVKD. This CDR3 comprises 16 residues. The CDR3 reads CATSDAGTGVTGELFF. The CDR3 DNA reads as TGTGCCACCAGTGATGCCGGGACAGGGGTCACCGGGGAGCTGTTTTTT.

This clone has a handful of counts. The rearrangement joins TRBV6-1 to TRBJ2-2; no firm D call. This CDR3 region has 12 residues. CDR1 is MNHNS and CDR2 is SASEGT in the germline V gene. Between the trimmed V and J ends, which lost 6 bases and 3 bases, there was a span of 5 bases. The DNA for the CDR3 is TGTGCCAGCAGCCGGGACACCGGGGAGCTGTTTTTT. Translating it yields CASSRDTGELFF.

This clone was seen many times. CDR3 DNA: TGTGCCAGCAGTTTATGGGTCCCTTTTAGCGGTTCTAGCACAGATACGCAGTATTTT. Its translation: CASSLWVPFSGSSTDTQYF. The V gene is TRBV28, the J gene TRBJ2-3; D may be TRBD2 (6 bases). CDR3 size: 19 residues. Trimming left V 0 bases short and J 0 bases short, with 19 bases between. Germline-derived CDR1 and CDR2 are MDHEN and SYDVKM. Filled out from reference TRBV28 and TRBJ2-3, the complete variable domain reads DVKVTQSSRYLVKRTGEKVFLECVQDMDHENMFWYRQDPGLGLRLIYFSYDVKMKEKGDIPEGYSVSREKKERFSLILESASTNQTSMYLCASSLWVPFSGSSTDTQYFGPGTRLTVL.

This clone came up many times. The chain employs TRBV27 and TRBJ2-7; D possibly matches TRBD1 or TRBD2 (5 bases each). V gave up 0 bases and J gave up 1 base, with 7 bases separating them. This CDR3 spans 14 amino acids. Per the germline V gene, CDR1 is MNHEY and CDR2 is SMNVEV (reference sequence). DNA for the CDR3: TGTGCCAGCAGTTTATCGTGGGGGTCCTACGAGCAGTACTTC. As protein: CASSLSWGSYEQYF.

This clone was counted between two and nine times. As DNA, the CDR3 is TGTGCCAGCAGCCAAGATAATAGGAACACTGAAGCTTTCTTT. Amino acids: CASSQDNRNTEAFF. This chain uses TRBV3-1 with TRBJ1-1; no definite D call. Germline loops: CDR1 LGHDT, CDR2 YNNKEL (reference sequence). CDR3 length equals 14 residues. The V gene lost 0 bases and the J gene lost 1 base, with 6 bases spanning the gap.

The chain links TRBV20-1 to TRBJ2-5; 14 bases align to TRBD2. V dropped 4 bases and J dropped 10; count of bases not matched to a gene: 11. The CDR3 extends over 15 amino acids. Per the germline V gene, CDR1 is DFQATT and CDR2 is SNEGSKA (reference sequence). In DNA, the CDR3 is TGCAGTGCTATTGGGACTAGCGGGAGCTCCAGCGACCAGTACTTC. Translation: CSAIGTSGSSSDQYF.

This clone has only a few counts. This may come from a read error, since a much larger clone is one base off. The chain employs TRBV7-3 and TRBJ2-1; the D gene is possibly TRBD2 (5 bases). Trimming cost V 4 bases and J 5 bases, with 18 bases left between them. Germline loops: CDR1 SGHTA, CDR2 FQGTGA. The CDR3 has 16 amino acids. As DNA, the CDR3 is TGTGCCAGCAGCTCAACCCTACTAGTGGGTCACAATGAGCAGTTCTTC. Amino acid sequence: CASSSTLLVGHNEQFF. Looking up the rest from reference TRBV7-3 and TRBJ2-1 gives the full variable domain: GAGVSQTPSNKVTEKGKYVELRCDPISGHTALYWYRQSLGQGPEFLIYFQGTGAADDSGLPNDRFFAVRPEGSVSTLKIQRTERGDSAVYLCASSSTLLVGHNEQFFGPGTRLTVL.

This clone was observed a handful of times. This chain links TRBV28 with TRBJ2-6; D gene unclear. The germline V and J ends were trimmed by 3 bases and 2 bases, with 8 bases remaining between them. The CDR3 totals 15 residues. CDR1 and CDR2 (germline): MDHEN, SYDVKM. CDR3 residues: CASSFADAGANVLTF. The DNA for the CDR3 is TGTGCCAGCAGTTTTGCGGATGCTGGGGCCAACGTCCTGACTTTC.

This clone is medium-sized. A read error may produce the germline difference seen at one junction end. The chain has TRBV5-1 and TRBJ1-4; D remains ambiguous. CDR1 SGHRS and CDR2 YFSETQ come from the germline V gene. This CDR3 is 14 amino acids long. The CDR3 sequence is CASSLAATNKKLFF. The CDR3 region has the DNA TGCGCCAGCAGCTTGGCTGCAACTAATAAAAAACTGTTTTTT. Supplemented by reference TRBV5-1 and TRBJ1-4, the full variable domain reads KAGVTQTPRYLIKTRGQQVTLSCSPISGHRSVSWYQQTPGQGLQFLFEYFSETQRNKGNFPGRFSGRQFSNSRSEMNVSTLELGDSALYLCASSLAATNKKLFFGSGTQLSVL.